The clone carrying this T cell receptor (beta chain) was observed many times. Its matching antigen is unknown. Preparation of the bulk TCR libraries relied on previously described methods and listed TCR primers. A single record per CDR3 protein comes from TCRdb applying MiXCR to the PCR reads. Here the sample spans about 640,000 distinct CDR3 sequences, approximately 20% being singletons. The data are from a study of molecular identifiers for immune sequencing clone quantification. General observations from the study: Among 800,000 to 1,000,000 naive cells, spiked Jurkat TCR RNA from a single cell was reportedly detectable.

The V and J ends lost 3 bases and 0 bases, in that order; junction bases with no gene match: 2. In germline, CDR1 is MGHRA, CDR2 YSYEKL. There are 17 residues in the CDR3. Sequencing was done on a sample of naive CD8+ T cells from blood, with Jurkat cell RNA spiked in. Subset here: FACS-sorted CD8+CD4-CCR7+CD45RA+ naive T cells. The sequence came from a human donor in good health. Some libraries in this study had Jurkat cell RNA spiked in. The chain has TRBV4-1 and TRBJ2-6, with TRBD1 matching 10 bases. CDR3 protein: CASSQWTGGSGANVLTF. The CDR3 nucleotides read TGCGCCAGCAGCCAGTGGACAGGGGGCTCTGGGGCCAACGTCCTGACTTTC.